What follows are 17 T cell receptor beta chains derived from one specimen sequenced in a study of control samples from healthy donors and cancer patients. The assay was immunoSEQ multiplex PCR, and TCRdb's table has in-frame clones only and misses some. The table has approximately 120,000 clones, approximately 87% seen once; the top ten hold about 2.9%. The source material was blood. All receptors come from a man in his fifties or sixties in good health.

The J gene is TRBJ2-5, the V gene TRBV7-2, with D perhaps TRBD2 (7 bases). There are 14 residues in the CDR3. Between the trimmed V and J ends, which lost 3 bases and 5 bases, there was a span of 13 bases. The V gene's germline CDR1 is SGHTA and CDR2 FQGNSA. The CDR3 DNA reads TGTGCCAGCAGCTTGGCGGGGGCGGGGGAGACCCAGTACTTC. Its protein product is CASSLAGAGETQYF.

This clone was seen a handful of times. CDR3 DNA sequence: TGTGCCAGCAGTTTTCAGGGAGGATCCACTGAAGCTTTCTTT. Its translation is CASSFQGGSTEAFF. The V call is TRBV27, the J call TRBJ1-1, with a tentative D call TRBD1 (5 bases). Trimming took 3 bases from V and 4 from J, leaving 12 bases between them. This CDR3 spans 14 amino acids. The germline V gene encodes CDR1 MNHEY and CDR2 SMNVEV (reference sequence).

The chain has TRBV28 and TRBJ2-7; 10 nucleotides align to TRBD2. J gave up 0 bases and V 6 bases, and 8 bases lay outside the gene matches. Looked up from germline, CDR1 is MDHEN and CDR2 is SYDVKM. The CDR3 contains 16 residues. CDR3 protein: CASSSSGGRPSYEQYF. CDR3 DNA: TGTGCCAGCAGCTCTAGCGGGGGCCGCCCCTCCTACGAGCAGTACTTC.

V usage is TRBV6-5 and J usage is TRBJ1-1, with D unclear. Trimming removed 0 bases from V and 5 bases from J, with 10 bases in between. This CDR3 spans 14 amino acids. Germline lookup yields CDR1 MNHEY and CDR2 SVGAGI. The CDR3 protein is CASSYSIGVTEAFF. The CDR3 DNA reads as TGTGCCAGCAGTTACTCGATCGGGGTAACTGAAGCTTTCTTT.

This chain joins TRBV6-5 and TRBJ1-2; D may be TRBD1 (5 bases). Germline values: CDR1 MNHEY, CDR2 SVGAGI. Trimming removed 7 bases from V and 4 bases from J, with 13 bases in between. This CDR3 contains 13 residues. In DNA, the CDR3 is TGTGCCAGCATCTGGGACGCTCCCTATGGCTACACCTTC. As protein: CASIWDAPYGYTF.

This chain joins TRBV4-3 and TRBJ2-7, with TRBD1 matching over 7 bases. The V and J ends lost 3 bases and 4 bases, in that order; junction bases with no gene match: 12. CDR3 length: 16 residues. The V gene's germline CDR1 is LGHNA and CDR2 YSLEER. The CDR3 here is CASSQEYRGVMYEQYF. The CDR3 coding sequence is TGCGCCAGCAGCCAGGAATACAGGGGAGTTATGTACGAGCAGTACTTC.

This clone was detected only once. This chain uses TRBV19 with TRBJ1-6, with unresolved D. Trimming stripped 7 bases from V and 0 bases from J, with 7 bases between. CDR1 is LNHDA, CDR2 SQIVND, per germline (reference sequence). The CDR3 runs to 14 residues. The DNA of the CDR3 is TGTGCCAGTACAAGGGCCTCCTATAATTCACCCCTCCACTTT. Amino acids: CASTRASYNSPLHF.

The gene calls are TRBV29-1 and TRBJ1-6; a possible D gene is TRBD1 (5 bases). The V and J ends lost 8 bases and 6 bases respectively, with 14 bases between them. The CDR3 runs to 13 residues. The V gene's germline CDR1 is SQVTM and CDR2 ANQGSEA. The CDR3 here is CSFSSGRNSPLHF. CDR3 sequence (DNA): TGCAGCTTTTCTTCAGGGCGTAATTCACCCCTCCACTTT. The variable domain in full, completed from reference TRBV29-1 and TRBJ1-6, reads SAVISQKPSRDICQRGTSLTIQCQVDSQVTMMFWYRQQPGQSLTLIATANQGSEATYESGFVIDKFPISRPNLTFSTLTVSNMSPEDSSIYLCSFSSGRNSPLHFGNGTRLTVT.

The count of this clone is one. The chain couples TRBV9 to TRBJ1-6; the D gene is possibly TRBD1 (6 bases). Germline loops: CDR1 SGDLS, CDR2 YYNGEE. There are 16 residues in the CDR3. V was shortened by 0 bases and J by 7 bases, with 14 bases between the two germline ends. The CDR3 sequence: CASSVGSEGVNSPLHF. The CDR3 bases are TGTGCCAGCAGCGTAGGGTCCGAGGGGGTGAATTCACCCCTCCACTTT.

The V gene is TRBV18, the J gene TRBJ1-2; 9 bases agree with TRBD1. The CDR3 is 13 amino acids. Germline CDR1 reads KGHSH; CDR2 reads LQKENI. After removal of 6 bases from V and 8 bases from J, the junction contained 7 bases not matched to a gene. DNA of the CDR3: TGTGCCAGCTCTCCCCGGACAGGGGACGGCTACACCTTC. As protein: CASSPRTGDGYTF.

The chain recombines TRBV28 with TRBJ1-2, with a possible D match to TRBD1 (6 bases). Deletions cut 6 bases from V and 8 bases from J, with 16 bases between. This CDR3 has 13 residues. From germline, CDR1 is MDHEN and CDR2 SYDVKM. The CDR3 nucleotides read TGTGCCAGCAGAGGTACAGGGCGGGAGGGCTACACCTTC. Amino acids: CASRGTGREGYTF.

The chain links TRBV5-1 to TRBJ2-5, with a tentative D call TRBD1 (6 bases). CDR1 SGHRS and CDR2 YFSETQ come from the germline V gene. This CDR3 spans 15 amino acids. V was pared by 4 bases and J by 2 bases, with 15 bases between. The DNA for the CDR3 is TGCGCCAGCAGCCTGCTTCAGGGGACACAAGAGACCCAGTACTTC. Encoded protein: CASSLLQGTQETQYF.

The chain uses TRBV6-5 and TRBJ1-1; no clear D gene. V lost 6 bases to trimming and J lost 2 bases, with 16 bases between them. Looked up from germline, CDR1 is MNHEY and CDR2 is SVGAGI. CDR3 length: 15 amino acids. CDR3 amino acids: CASSSRTVSNTEAFF. The CDR3 DNA reads TGTGCCAGCAGCTCGAGGACGGTTTCCAACACTGAAGCTTTCTTT.

The chain is built from TRBV18 and TRBJ1-1; D perhaps matches TRBD1 (6 bases). Trimming removed 1 base from V and 5 bases from J, with 17 bases in between. The CDR3 extends over 16 amino acids. Germline CDR1 KGHSH, CDR2 LQKENI. This CDR3 reads CASSPRSLGALTEAFF. The CDR3 DNA sequence: TGTGCCAGCTCACCACGAAGTCTGGGGGCGTTGACTGAAGCTTTCTTT.

The chain couples TRBV3-1 (or the pseudogene TRBV3-2) to TRBJ1-2, with a possible D match to TRBD1 (5 bases). The CDR3 extends over 16 amino acids. V lost 1 base to trimming and J lost 4 bases, with 16 bases between them. Germline CDR1 reads LGHDT; CDR2 reads YNNKEL (reference sequence). The CDR3 is CASSQVGAGPGYGYTF. DNA for the CDR3: TGTGCCAGCAGCCAAGTCGGGGCAGGGCCGGGCTATGGCTACACCTTC.

The chain is built from TRBV6-5 and TRBJ1-4; D not certain. The ends were cut back, 5 bases at V and 4 bases at J, with 8 bases in the middle. Germline lookup yields CDR1 MNHEY and CDR2 SVGAGI. This CDR3 has 13 amino acids. CDR3 in DNA: TGTGCCAGCAGTCGGACGGATAATGAAAAACTGTTTTTT. The encoded protein is CASSRTDNEKLFF.

The CDR3: CASSFSSLGASGAEAFF. CDR3 coding DNA: TGCGCCAGCAGCTTTAGTTCGTTAGGGGCCTCAGGGGCTGAAGCTTTCTTT. The V gene is TRBV5-1, the J gene TRBJ1-1; tentatively, D is TRBD1 (6 bases). Trimming stripped 2 bases from V and 6 bases from J, with 23 bases between. There are 17 residues in the CDR3. Germline V gene lookup returns CDR1 SGHRS and CDR2 YFSETQ.